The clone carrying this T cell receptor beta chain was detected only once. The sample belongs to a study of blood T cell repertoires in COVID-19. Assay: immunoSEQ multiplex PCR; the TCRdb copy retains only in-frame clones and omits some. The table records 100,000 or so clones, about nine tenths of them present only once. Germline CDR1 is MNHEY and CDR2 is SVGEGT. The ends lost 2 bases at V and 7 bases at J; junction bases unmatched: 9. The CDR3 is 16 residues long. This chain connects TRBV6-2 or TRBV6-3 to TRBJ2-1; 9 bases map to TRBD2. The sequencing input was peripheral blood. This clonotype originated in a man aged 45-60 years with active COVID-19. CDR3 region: CASSYRGGGAQNEQFF. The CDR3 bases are TGTGCCAGCAGTTACCGAGGCGGGGGGGCCCAGAATGAGCAGTTCTTC.